Presented here are 3 T cell receptor beta chains from one specimen sequenced in a study of blood T cell repertoires in COVID-19. Sequenced by immunoSEQ multiplex PCR; TCRdb stores in-frame clones only, minus some. The sample records around 130,000 clones, approximately 90% being singletons. The sequenced sample was peripheral blood. The source is a man over 45 with active or convalescent COVID-19.

The chain employs TRBV19 and TRBJ2-7, with D possibly being TRBD2 (6 bases). The V end was cut by 5 bases, the J end by 0 bases, with 23 bases between. The germline V gene encodes CDR1 LNHDA and CDR2 SQIVND (reference sequence). The CDR3 contains 18 residues. The CDR3 region has the DNA TGTGCCAGTAGTCCGGGGTTACGTAGCGGAGGTTACTCCTACGAGCAGTACTTC. Translated: CASSPGLRSGGYSYEQYF.

The rearrangement links TRBV15 to TRBJ2-2; TRBD2 matches 12 bases. V lost 5 bases to trimming and J lost 4 bases; unmatched junction nucleotides: 8. CDR1 is LNHNV and CDR2 is YYDKDF in the germline V gene (reference sequence). The CDR3 spans 17 residues. CDR3 bases: TGTGCCACCAGCCTGGGCGGACTAGCGGGAAGCACCGGGGAGCTGTTTTTT. It yields the protein CATSLGGLAGSTGELFF.

The chain links TRBV30 to TRBJ2-5; tentatively, D is TRBD2 (6 bases). The CDR3 length is 15 residues. Trimming stripped 0 bases from V and 5 bases from J, with 16 bases between. Germline CDR1 is GTSNPN and CDR2 is SVGIG (reference sequence). The CDR3 region is CAWSVFSAGRETQYF. The CDR3 DNA reads as TGTGCCTGGAGTGTATTTAGTGCGGGACGGGAGACCCAGTACTTC.